A selection of T cell receptor beta chains follows, all from one sample in a study of T cell changes during pregnancy in multiple sclerosis. TCRdb's copy holds only in-frame clones and misses some; the assay was immunoSEQ multiplex PCR. The sample lists under 50,000 clones, around 95% occurring once. The sequences come from CD8+ T cells from peripheral blood mononuclear cells, collected in the first trimester of pregnancy. These receptor sequences come from a female donor with multiple sclerosis, enrolled in a pregnancy study. The conserved cysteine and the conserved F or W are not part of the CDR3 here. The order of the fields is V gene, CDR3 protein.

V: TRBV7-8; CDR3: ASSYRGGGGELF
V: TRBV28; CDR3: ASSLMDREETQY
V: TRBV7-9; CDR3: ASSSPAGELF
V: TRBV9; CDR3: ASSGGRDSLYEQY
V: TRBV18; CDR3: ASSPQGQGLNEQF
V: TRBV29-1; CDR3: SVVVRGHEQF
V: TRBV15; CDR3: ATSRPPGDSYRGATNEKLF
V: TRBV4-3; CDR3: ASSQGGHDGYT
V: TRBV9; CDR3: ASSVEGAVTDTQY
V: TRBV4-1; CDR3: ASSHPTGSNQPQH
V: TRBV6-5; CDR3: ASSYRTGPKVEQY
V: TRBV27; CDR3: ASSFGGGEQY
V: TRBV28; CDR3: ASSSLEGLYEQY
V: TRBV7-9; CDR3: ASSPSLGTATMGTEAF
V: TRBV6-6; CDR3: ASSTPWRATGEQY
V: TRBV5-6; CDR3: ASTGGSYNEQF
V: TRBV9; CDR3: ASSVVSGGRVNEQY
V: TRBV14; CDR3: ASSPISSGEQF
V: TRBV4-3; CDR3: ASSQDYASGRLGELF
V: TRBV5-6; CDR3: ASSLAANEKLF
V: TRBV7-8; CDR3: ASSLVLGGNYGYT
V: TRBV27; CDR3: ASIPGTGYNEQY
V: TRBV5-8; CDR3: ASSDPGQGDNEQF
V: TRBV11-2; CDR3: ASSADTGWTQY
V: TRBV19; CDR3: ASSFTSGSYEQY
V: TRBV28; CDR3: ASGRDRGSYDGSYEQY
V: TRBV5-1; CDR3: ASSLKLAGETDTQY
V: TRBV29-1; CDR3: SVAQNEQF
V: TRBV7-9; CDR3: ASTPAGAGRGTGELF
V: TRBV5-1; CDR3: ASRISGRTHEQY
V: TRBV28; CDR3: ASSLRGSYEQY
V: TRBV9; CDR3: ASSGEAGGTDTQY